The 15 T cell receptor beta chains below were found in one sample sequenced in a study of OX40 agonist ivuxolimab in advanced cancers. The method was immunoSEQ multiplex PCR; TCRdb's version includes in-frame clones alone and lacks a portion of them. This repertoire shows more than 50,000 clones, roughly 87% found once; its top ten account for about 12%. Sequences were derived from CD4+ or CD8+ T cells sorted from blood, sampled in a trial of the OX40 agonist ivuxolimab. Source of these receptors: an adult with an advanced solid tumor such as melanoma, head and neck, liver or kidney cancer.

J is TRBJ2-1 and V is TRBV27; no firm D call. CDR3 size: 15 residues. The V end was cut by 5 bases, the J end by 3 bases, with 14 bases between. Germline V gene lookup returns CDR1 MNHEY and CDR2 SMNVEV (reference sequence). CDR3 DNA: TGTGCCAGCAGTGCCAGGCCCGGCAGCTACAATGAGCAGTTCTTC. It encodes CASSARPGSYNEQFF.

V and J are TRBV7-6 and TRBJ2-1; tentatively, D is TRBD2 (6 bases). CDR3 length: 16 residues. Germline assignment: CDR1 SGHVS and CDR2 FNYEAQ. Trimming took 5 bases from V and 7 from J, leaving 21 bases between them. The CDR3 loop reads CASSLLTSLLGNEQFF. The CDR3 DNA reads as TGTGCCAGCAGCCTTCTAACTAGCCTACTTGGTAATGAGCAGTTCTTC.

The rearrangement links TRBV27 to TRBJ2-7; TRBD2 is a possible D gene (6 bases). Germline values: CDR1 MNHEY, CDR2 SMNVEV (reference sequence). CDR3 length equals 14 residues. V was cut by 2 bases and J by 4 bases, with 12 bases left in between. DNA of the CDR3: TGTGCCAGCAGTTTAGGGTTCGGGGGTTACGAGCAGTACTTC. Its protein is CASSLGFGGYEQYF.

This clone was counted a single time. The rearrangement joins TRBV19 to TRBJ2-2; perhaps TRBD2 as D (7 bases). The CDR3 runs to 14 residues. The germline V gene encodes CDR1 LNHDA and CDR2 SQIVND (reference sequence). V lost 6 bases to trimming and J lost 6 bases, with 14 bases between them. The CDR3 DNA reads as TGTGCCAGTAGCTGGAAGGGGGGGGCCGGGGAGCTGTTTTTT. Its translation is CASSWKGGAGELFF.

In this sample, this clone turned up once. This chain uses TRBV12-5 with TRBJ2-7; 8 bases are a match to TRBD1. Trimming cost V 0 bases and J 1 base; bases outside gene matches: 2. This CDR3 is 15 amino acids long. The germline V gene has CDR1 LGHNT and CDR2 FRNRAP. CDR3 coding DNA: TGTGCTAGTGGTTTGGTGAGGGACAGGTCCTACGAGCAGTACTTC. Its translation: CASGLVRDRSYEQYF. Complete variable domain (other parts from reference TRBV12-5 and TRBJ2-7): DARVTQTPRHKVTEMGQEVTMRCQPILGHNTVFWYRQTMMQGLELLAYFRNRAPLDDSGMPKDRFSAEMPDATLATLKIQPSEPRDSAVYFCASGLVRDRSYEQYFGPGTRLTVT.

The chain recombines TRBV27 with TRBJ2-2; 12 bases agree with TRBD2. CDR1 and CDR2 from the germline V gene are MNHEY and SMNVEV (reference sequence). The CDR3 totals 17 residues. The V gene end was trimmed by 6 bases and the J gene end by 8 bases; junction bases not matched to a gene: 13. CDR3 DNA sequence: TGTGCCAGCAGCCCCCTACTAGCGGGAGGCCTGAGGGGGGAGCTGTTTTTT. This encodes CASSPLLAGGLRGELFF.

The rearrangement joins TRBV7-2 to TRBJ1-2; no definite D call. Between the trimmed V and J ends, which lost 5 bases and 2 bases, there was a span of 24 bases. This CDR3 is 18 amino acids long. The germline V gene encodes CDR1 SGHTA and CDR2 FQGNSA. The CDR3 DNA reads as TGTGCCAGCAGCCAAAACAGACCTTCCCCAGGTCGGAACTATGGCTACACCTTC. Protein: CASSQNRPSPGRNYGYTF.

This chain uses TRBV5-1 with TRBJ2-1; 7 bases align to TRBD2. Germline V lookup: CDR1 SGHRS, CDR2 YFSETQ. The CDR3 consists of 15 residues. V shed 4 bases and J 2 bases; nucleotides not matched to a gene: 6. CDR3 DNA sequence: TGCGCCAGCAGCATCGGACTAGAACCCTACAATGAGCAGTTCTTC. Protein: CASSIGLEPYNEQFF.

As concerns this clone: At one of its ends the junction is not consistent with the germline gene, which may arise from a read error. The chain is built from TRBV6-6 and TRBJ2-7; TRBD1 matches 10 bases. Germline CDR1 is MNHNY and CDR2 is SVGAGI (reference sequence). The CDR3 consists of 14 residues. The CDR3 DNA reads TGTGCCATCAGTGAGCCCGGACAGGGGGGCGAGCAGTACTTC. Translation gives CAISEPGQGGEQYF.

This chain connects TRBV4-2 to TRBJ2-1; D gene uncertain. Per germline, CDR1 LGHNA and CDR2 YNFKEQ. There are 12 residues in the CDR3. The V end was cut by 3 bases, the J end by 8 bases, with 8 bases between. CDR3 in DNA: TGTGCCAGCAGCCATGGAGACTATGAGCAGTTCTTC. Its translation is CASSHGDYEQFF.

The J gene is TRBJ1-6, the V gene TRBV4-1, with a weak D call TRBD1 (5 bases). Germline CDR1 and CDR2: MGHRA and YSYEKL. This CDR3 is 17 amino acids long. V lost 1 base and J lost 6, with 16 bases in between. The CDR3, as DNA: TGCGCCAGCAGCCAAGTGGGGACCCCGTGGCCTAATTCACCCCTCCACTTT. Translated, it gives CASSQVGTPWPNSPLHF.

CDR3 sequence reads: CASSEWVGGTEAFF. CDR3 in DNA: TGTGCCAGCAGTGAATGGGTGGGAGGCACTGAAGCTTTCTTT. The V call is TRBV6-1, the J call TRBJ1-1, with D unclear. The CDR3 spans 14 residues. Germline V gene sequence: CDR1 MNHNS, CDR2 SASEGT. Trimming shortened V by 2 bases and J by 4 bases, and 11 bases separated the two germline ends.

The V gene is TRBV29-1, the J gene TRBJ2-1; no reliable D call. The CDR3 length is 14 residues. CDR1 and CDR2 from the germline V gene are SQVTM and ANQGSEA. V dropped 6 bases and J dropped 0 bases, with 12 bases sitting between them. CDR3 loop: CSVHNPHSYNEQFF. The CDR3 nucleotides are TGCAGCGTCCACAACCCTCACTCCTACAATGAGCAGTTCTTC.

V usage is TRBV7-2 and J usage is TRBJ2-1, with D possibly matching TRBD2 (11 bases). Trimming shortened V by 6 bases and J by 5 bases, and 29 bases separated the two germline ends. In germline, CDR1 is SGHTA, CDR2 FQGNSA. The length of the CDR3 is 19 residues. DNA of the CDR3: TGTGCCAGCAGTATGGACAGGGGGTCTCTAGCGGGAGGTCACAATGAGCAGTTCTTC. It yields the protein CASSMDRGSLAGGHNEQFF. The entire variable domain, with the rest obtained from reference TRBV7-2 and TRBJ2-1, is as follows: GAGVSQSPSNKVTEKGKDVELRCDPISGHTALYWYRQSLGQGLEFLIYFQGNSAPDKSGLPSDRFSAERTGGSVSTLTIQRTQQEDSAVYLCASSMDRGSLAGGHNEQFFGPGTRLTVL.

V usage is TRBV27 and J usage is TRBJ1-1, with 9 bases fitting TRBD1. The CDR3 covers 16 residues. Germline CDR1 reads MNHEY; CDR2 reads SMNVEV (reference sequence). The V and J ends lost 6 bases and 3 bases, in that order; junction bases with no gene match: 11. This CDR3 is CASSAAGQGLYTEAFF. The CDR3 region has the DNA TGTGCCAGCAGCGCCGCGGGACAGGGTCTTTACACTGAAGCTTTCTTT.